This T cell receptor (beta chain) is from a study of T-cell memory formation after mild COVID-19. Trimming took 4 bases from V and 8 from J; bases not matched to a gene: 9. Germline V gene lookup returns CDR1 SGHNT and CDR2 YYREEE (reference sequence). This CDR3 contains 13 residues. TCRdb fed the 5' RACE reads into MiXCR, producing one record per CDR3 protein. In the table there are about 190,000 distinct CDR3 sequences, around 30% of which are singletons. Sequenced input: PBMCs or a T cell subset sorted from them (not recorded which). The receptor's source is an adult woman who had mild COVID-19 (a few samples of this study predate the infection). Cell type and time point are not known. The J gene is TRBJ2-7, the V gene TRBV5-4; 7 bases fit TRBD1. The DNA for the CDR3 is TGTGCCAGCAGCATCGGACAGGCCATCAAGCAGTACTTC. Amino acid sequence: CASSIGQAIKQYF.